One and the same sample provided the 10 T cell receptor beta chains below, sequenced in a study of shared clonotypes between healthy human individuals. Generated by immunoSEQ multiplex PCR, the TCRdb table keeps only in-frame clones and is missing some. The sample lists more than 2,000,000 clones; around 94% were seen once. Input material: naive CD4+ T cells sorted from blood. As for subset: CD45RA+ positively selected. These receptors came from a man in his late teens or twenties in good health.

This chain uses TRBV6-1 with TRBJ2-2, with 8 bases fitting TRBD1. Germline CDR1 is MNHNS and CDR2 is SASEGT. The CDR3 is 15 amino acids. J gave up 1 base and V 6 bases, and 4 bases lay outside the gene matches. The CDR3 region has the DNA TGTGCCAGCAGAAAAGGACAGGGGAACACCGGGGAGCTGTTTTTT. This translates into CASRKGQGNTGELFF.

This chain connects TRBV5-1 to TRBJ2-6; the match to TRBD2 covers 8 bases. Unmatched junction bases numbered 9, after V lost 8 bases and J lost 2 bases. The V gene's germline CDR1 is SGHRS and CDR2 YFSETQ. The CDR3 is 16 residues long. CDR3 nucleotides: TGCGCCAGTACCACCGGGGGGGAGGCTGGGGCCAACGTCCTGACTTTC. Translating it yields CASTTGGEAGANVLTF.

This clone was detected only a few times. This same CDR3 is encoded by further DNA sequences in the sample. V is TRBV18 and J is TRBJ1-1; 8 bases align to TRBD1. Germline V gene sequence: CDR1 KGHSH, CDR2 LQKENI. There are 14 residues in the CDR3. The J segment lost 5 bases and the V segment lost 6 bases, leaving 8 bases of the junction unmatched. CDR3 region: CASSPTGGRTEAFF. DNA of the CDR3: TGTGCCAGCTCCCCAACAGGGGGTCGTACTGAAGCTTTCTTT.

J is TRBJ1-1 and V is TRBV7-3; tentatively, D is TRBD1 (6 bases). CDR3 length equals 14 residues. Trimming left V 6 bases short and J 1 base short, with 12 bases between. The germline V gene encodes CDR1 SGHTA and CDR2 FQGTGA. CDR3 in DNA: TGTGCCAGCAGTGCGGGACACCCGAACACTGAAGCTTTCTTT. Amino acids: CASSAGHPNTEAFF.

Comment on this clone: The sample carries other DNA sequences with the same CDR3. This chain joins TRBV28 and TRBJ2-7; the D call may be TRBD1 or TRBD2 (5 bases each). Germline V gives CDR1 MDHEN, CDR2 SYDVKM. V lost 6 bases to trimming and J lost 6 bases, with 21 bases between them. The CDR3 has 15 amino acids. The CDR3 coding sequence is TGTGCCAGCAGCCTAGACCCGGGGACCCCCCGCGAGCAGTACTTC. It encodes CASSLDPGTPREQYF. Full variable domain (remainder filled in from reference TRBV28 and TRBJ2-7): DVKVTQSSRYLVKRTGEKVFLECVQDMDHENMFWYRQDPGLGLRLIYFSYDVKMKEKGDIPEGYSVSREKKERFSLILESASTNQTSMYLCASSLDPGTPREQYFGPGTRLTVT.

The chain recombines TRBV18 with TRBJ2-5; no clear D gene. The CDR3 has 16 residues. The germline CDR1 and CDR2 sequences are KGHSH and LQKENI. The V gene lost 0 bases and the J gene lost 4 bases, with 15 bases spanning the gap. Here the CDR3 reads CASSPPNPFPGETQYF. The CDR3 DNA reads as TGTGCCAGCTCACCACCAAACCCCTTCCCGGGAGAGACCCAGTACTTC. Complete variable domain (other parts from reference TRBV18 and TRBJ2-5): NAGVMQNPRHLVRRRGQEARLRCSPMKGHSHVYWYRQLPEEGLKFMVYLQKENIIDESGMPKERFSAEFPKEGPSILRIQQVVRGDSAAYFCASSPPNPFPGETQYFGPGTRLLVL.

The chain employs TRBV5-4 and TRBJ2-5, with TRBD2 matching over 7 bases. This CDR3 region has 14 residues. CDR1 and CDR2 from the germline V gene are SGHNT and YYREEE (reference sequence). V shed 4 bases, J shed 5 bases, and the junction held 8 bases outside the gene matches. The CDR3 coding sequence is TGTGCCAGCAGCCCCGGGGGGAGGGGTGAGACCCAGTACTTC. It codes for CASSPGGRGETQYF. Looking up the rest from reference TRBV5-4 and TRBJ2-5 gives the full variable domain: ETGVTQSPTHLIKTRGQQVTLRCSSQSGHNTVSWYQQALGQGPQFIFQYYREEENGRGNFPPRFSGLQFPNYSSELNVNALELDDSALYLCASSPGGRGETQYFGPGTRLLVL.

The V gene is TRBV5-1, the J gene TRBJ1-2, with a weak D call TRBD1 (6 bases). Trimming took 5 bases from V and 3 from J, leaving 14 bases between them. Looked up from germline, CDR1 is SGHRS and CDR2 is YFSETQ. The CDR3 sequence is 14 residues long. This chain's CDR3 is CASRRQGLDYGYTF. CDR3 bases: TGCGCCAGCAGACGGCAGGGGCTGGACTATGGCTACACCTTC.

The chain employs TRBV7-2 and TRBJ1-6, with D tentatively TRBD1 (5 bases). V dropped 1 base and J dropped 8 bases, with 9 bases sitting between them. CDR1 is SGHTA and CDR2 is FQGNSA in the germline V gene. This CDR3 has 14 residues. CDR3 nucleotide sequence: TGTGCCAGCAGCTTAGGTCCAGGGTATTCACCCCTCCACTTT. Encoded protein: CASSLGPGYSPLHF.

This clone was detected a few times. The chain recombines TRBV30 with TRBJ1-1, with a weak D call TRBD1 (5 bases). The ends were cut back, 2 bases at V and 6 bases at J, with 13 bases in the middle. The CDR3 is 13 amino acids. In germline, CDR1 is GTSNPN, CDR2 SVGIG (reference sequence). The CDR3 region has the DNA TGTGCCTGGAGTAAGGGGAGGAGGGCTGAAGCTTTCTTT. It encodes CAWSKGRRAEAFF.